This TCR beta chain was captured in a study of cytomegalovirus exposure and HLA in healthy donors (dated by TCRdb to about 2017). With regard to the full study: According to an earlier analysis of several hundred of the donors, about 180 million T cells yielded some 110 million unique TCR beta sequences and about 300 Gb of sequence data. Roughly 300 gigabases of sequencing data and around 80 million unique TCR sequences made up an early release that covered some 640 HLA-typed donors. Of the roughly 390 genotyped donors, 65% to 90% were placed in the genetic ancestry cluster associated with self-reported Caucasian donors. The study aimed to test whether signatures of past pathogen exposure could be identified by cataloging public T cell receptors. The T cell repertoires of 670 or so subjects were profiled by immunosequencing and related to cytomegalovirus serostatus. Along with the approximately 650-subject first cohort, a separate validation cohort of 120 different subjects was used. To predict cytomegalovirus infection status, the study combined high-throughput TCR immunosequencing, statistical association of individual TCRs with disease status, and machine learning. A later analysis re-examined previously published TCR beta repertoires from just over 650 donors and added high-resolution HLA genotyping to investigate patterns of TCR occurrence. In the later analysis, no new phenotypic data were used to find candidate immune exposures; instead, reliance was placed on TCR beta sequences and their occurrence across donors. In an earlier analysis of 587 of the donors, high-throughput TCR beta sequencing was used to judge whether each TCR beta V gene segment behaved as functional or pseudogenic. Donor age, sex, ethnicity and CMV serostatus were compiled alongside the repertoire data. In a later genetic analysis, genome-wide SNP genotypes for about 55% of the 666 donors were used, and that subset was treated as a discovery cohort. All discovery cohort repertoires had been generated using a single sequencing platform. Class I and class II HLA loci were covered by the typing at four-digit resolution. Typing coverage varied by locus: about 620-630 donors for A, B, C, DRB1 and DQB1; 500 to 550 for DQA1; 606 for DPA1; roughly 470 for DPB1. Because of strong linkage in the cohort, 4 to 6 DR-DQ haplotypes were treated as single units for association and clustering. On average, roughly 250,000 unique TCR beta nucleotide sequences were sequenced per donor among 350 to 400 genotyped donors of the cohort, with 15% to 20% of those sequences being non-productive.

The CDR3 runs 14 amino acids, cysteine and phenylalanine included. Only CDR3 DNA remains: 42 bases, in frame from the first base. The germline V gene encodes CDR1 LNHDA and CDR2 SQIVND (reference sequence). The germline ends are 17 bases apart after V is trimmed by 3 bases and J by 9 bases. The cohort comprised 666 healthy bone marrow donors. Cohort members were all nominally healthy when sampled, although unrecorded immune exposures were likely present. The donor tested CMV seropositive, placing the donor among the 289 seropositive members of the cohort. A peripheral blood sample was provided by each donor, and peripheral blood mononuclear cells were used for TCR beta sequencing. Genomic DNA was extracted from the blood cell samples with the Qiagen DNeasy Blood Extraction Kit. Only a few counts were recorded for this clone. Its antigen is currently not known. No base qualities exist here, and no much larger clone lies one base off it.

The library came from the immunoSEQ multiplex PCR assay. For the multiplex PCR, a mixture combining 60 forward primers for TCR Vbeta segments and 13 reverse primers for TCR Jbeta segments was used. A multiplex PCR assay on genomic DNA amplified the CDR3 region of rearranged TCR beta genes. The Illumina HiSeq System was used to sequence the amplified TCR beta libraries as 87-base-pair reads. For the original study's pipeline: A later analysis counted 65 million to 90 million unique TCR beta chains across the 640 or so repertoires, and some 11 million of these chains were shared by at least two donors. To remove PCR and sequencing errors, raw reads were error-corrected and collapsed into unique sequences using a nearest-neighbor algorithm that merged closely related sequences. To assign V, D and J gene segments, CDR3 sequences were aligned to IMGT reference sequences. For a sequence to be retained, at least a six-nucleotide match to both a V gene segment and a J gene segment was required. A rearrangement counted as productive if the CDR3 had no stop codons and remained in frame with V and J, and every other rearrangement counted as non-productive. CDR3 was defined according to IMGT convention as the region running from the second conserved V-encoded cysteine to the conserved J-encoded phenylalanine. In an earlier analysis of more than 550 of the donors, sequences lacking an unambiguous match to a single V gene segment were excluded. In an earlier analysis of 587 of the donors, a V segment was called functional when productive rearrangements were above 56.7%, and segregating when the standard deviation between donors exceeded 5%. A statistical classification framework was built for diagnosing cytomegalovirus status from the catalog of TCR beta chain sequences. A later analysis assigned V and J genes by comparing TCR nucleotide sequences with IMGT/GENE-DB human TR gene sequences. In a later analysis, CDR3 sequences and most-parsimonious VDJ recombination scenarios were assigned using the TCRdist pipeline. A later analysis defined each TCR beta chain by its CDR3 amino acid sequence plus V-gene family, and excluded reads lacking a unique V-gene family. A later analysis removed several hundred highly shared, low-generation-probability nucleotide sequences to deal with suspected cross-contamination and a sequencing artifact. In a later analysis, a clonal expansion index for each public chain was calculated from normalized within-repertoire ranks of inferred template counts. In a later analysis, generation probabilities were computed with a VDJ recombination model fitted to out-of-frame rearrangements, and the resulting probabilities were checked against IGoR. Hypergeometric tests were used in a later analysis to score TCR-TCR, TCR-HLA and TCR-CMV co-occurrence, with a repertoire-size bias correction applied to the TCR pairs. A later analysis estimated false discovery rates by permuting HLA or CMV assignments 20 times. In a later analysis, co-occurring TCRs were grouped using DBSCAN, with TCRdist sequence similarity added in when clustering inside HLA-allele-positive subsets. Repertoires with fewer than 30,000 or more than 120,000 public chains, plus five repertoires with anomalous nucleotide sharing, were excluded from co-occurrence clustering. The source is immuneACCESS, and TCRdb retained only in-frame sequences with V and J called. Part of the clones is not carried over; for the studies checked, unresolved V genes explain less than half of this, and the remainder is unexplained. V, J and clone size are taken as reported in that table, and D and trimming were inferred from the DNA itself. This sample has roughly 62,000 clones in its table, and 70% to 85% of those were observed once. The ten largest clones add up to approximately 3.3% of the sample.

The study at large found these results: A later analysis found that most CMV-associated TCR beta chains appeared HLA-restricted, with HLA associations seemingly driven largely by CMV exposure. Correlated functional status among segregating V segments might reflect linkage disequilibrium, but an unknown experimental factor could not be ruled out. In a later genetic analysis, fewer N-insertions in productive TCRs were reported among donors in an Asian-associated ancestry cluster than the approximately 630-donor mean. In an earlier analysis of about 600 of the donors, most TCR beta V segments appeared in productive rearrangements about 87% or about 30% of the time, broadly matching IMGT annotations. According to the authors, the approach could potentially be generalized to other disease states and immunological phenotypes. Some IMGT-functional V segments, including TRBV6-2 and TRBV6-3, could not be told apart with the 87-base-pair reads, so those segments were excluded. In a later genetic analysis, a missense DCLRE1C variant was associated with V-gene and J-gene trimming of TCR beta chains, and the association was replicated in an independent cohort. The earlier analysis of about 600 of the donors excluded over 15 rarely observed V segments, including chromosome 9 orphons, because counts were too low. Compared with equally common non-associated chains, HLA-associated TCR beta chains in a later analysis were more clonally expanded and had lower generation probabilities. In the study, about 150 TCR beta chains were listed as associated with cytomegalovirus. A cluster of highly shared sequence variants was judged likely to be a technical artifact of the sequencing pipeline. In this cohort, only TCR beta chains were sequenced, and detectable features were limited by the absence of alpha or paired-chain data. Strong co-occurrence of HLA alleles, especially DR and DQ, made assigning TCR associations to individual alleles difficult. In both the original and validation cohorts, the classifier was reported to diagnose cytomegalovirus status with high specificity and sensitivity. Roughly uniform sequencing depth across donors was assumed in presence/absence analyses, although this assumption may not hold. Three of the identified cytomegalovirus-associated TCR beta chains were confirmed in vitro to be specific for cytomegalovirus antigens. In a later analysis, TCR association rates were found to vary across HLA loci, with the most associated TCRs seen for DRB1 alleles and the fewest for HLA-C alleles. Because some donors lacked HLA typing at each locus, the association tests relied only on the typed subset. Specific HLA alleles were associated with 16,951 TCR beta sequences at a false discovery rate of 0.05 in a later analysis. A later analysis reported that several top co-occurrence clusters appeared linked to parvovirus B19, influenza, CMV and Epstein-Barr virus. The only immune exposure information available for the cohort was CMV serostatus. Most TCR sequences were seen in very few donors, while some public TCRs were found in many individuals. A further reported finding was that TCR beta sequences accurately predicted the HLA-A and HLA-B alleles for most subjects in the first cohort.

Recombination joined TRBV19 with TRBJ2-5; the D gene is perhaps TRBD2, on 7 matching bases. The sequence derives from a woman aged 40 to 50 in good health and CMV-seropositive. What was sequenced was PBMCs. The bases are TGTGCCAGTAGTATCGCGGGGGCTGGTGGGGCCCAGTACTTC. It translates to CASSIAGAGGAQYF.